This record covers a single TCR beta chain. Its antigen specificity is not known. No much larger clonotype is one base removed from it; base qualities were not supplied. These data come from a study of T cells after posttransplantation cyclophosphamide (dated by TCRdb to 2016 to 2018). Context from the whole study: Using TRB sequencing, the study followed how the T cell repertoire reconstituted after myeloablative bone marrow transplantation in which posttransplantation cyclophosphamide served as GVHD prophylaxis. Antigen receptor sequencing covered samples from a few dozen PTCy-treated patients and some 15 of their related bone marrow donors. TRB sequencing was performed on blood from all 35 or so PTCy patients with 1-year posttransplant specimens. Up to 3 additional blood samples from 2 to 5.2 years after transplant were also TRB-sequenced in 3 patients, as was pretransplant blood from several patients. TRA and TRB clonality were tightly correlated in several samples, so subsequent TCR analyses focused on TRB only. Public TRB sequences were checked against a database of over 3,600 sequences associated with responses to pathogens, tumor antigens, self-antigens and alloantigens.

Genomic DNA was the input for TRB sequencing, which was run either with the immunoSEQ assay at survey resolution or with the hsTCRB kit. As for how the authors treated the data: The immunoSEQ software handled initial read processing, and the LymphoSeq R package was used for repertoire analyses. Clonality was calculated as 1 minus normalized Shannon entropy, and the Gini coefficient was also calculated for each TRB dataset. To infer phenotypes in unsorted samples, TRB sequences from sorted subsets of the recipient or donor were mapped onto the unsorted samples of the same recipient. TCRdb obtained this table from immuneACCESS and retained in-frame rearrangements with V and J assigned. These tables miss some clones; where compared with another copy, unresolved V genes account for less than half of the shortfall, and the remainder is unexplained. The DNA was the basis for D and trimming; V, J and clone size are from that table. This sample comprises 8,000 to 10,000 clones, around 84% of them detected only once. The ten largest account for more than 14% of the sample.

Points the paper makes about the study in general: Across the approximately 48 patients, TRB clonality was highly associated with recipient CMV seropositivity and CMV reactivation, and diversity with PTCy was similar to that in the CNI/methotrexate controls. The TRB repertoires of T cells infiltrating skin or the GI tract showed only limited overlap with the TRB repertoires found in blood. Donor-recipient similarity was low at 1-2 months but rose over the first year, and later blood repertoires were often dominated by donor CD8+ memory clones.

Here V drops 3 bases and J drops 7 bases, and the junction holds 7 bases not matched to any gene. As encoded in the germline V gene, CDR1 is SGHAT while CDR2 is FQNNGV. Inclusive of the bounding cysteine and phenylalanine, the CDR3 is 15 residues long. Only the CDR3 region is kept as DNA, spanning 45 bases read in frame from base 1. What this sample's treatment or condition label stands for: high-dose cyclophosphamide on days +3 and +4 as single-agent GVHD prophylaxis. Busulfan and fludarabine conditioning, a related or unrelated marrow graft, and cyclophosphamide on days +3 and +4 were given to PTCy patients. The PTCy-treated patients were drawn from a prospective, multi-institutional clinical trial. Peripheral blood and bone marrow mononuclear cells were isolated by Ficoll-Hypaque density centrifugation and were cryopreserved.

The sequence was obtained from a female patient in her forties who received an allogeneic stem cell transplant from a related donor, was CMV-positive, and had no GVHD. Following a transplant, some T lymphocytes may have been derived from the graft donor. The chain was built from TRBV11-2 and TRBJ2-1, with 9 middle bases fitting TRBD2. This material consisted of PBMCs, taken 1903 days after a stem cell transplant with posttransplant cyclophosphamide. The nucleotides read TGTGCCAGCAGCTTTGCGGGGGGGCCCGTGAATGAGCAGTTCTTC. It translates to CASSFAGGPVNEQFF.